Listed below are T cell receptor beta chains from one sample, sequenced in a study of T-cell memory formation after mild COVID-19. TCRdb analysed the 5' RACE reads with MiXCR anew, one entry per CDR3 protein. The sample carries around 500,000 distinct CDR3 sequences, about 18% recorded once. The sequenced material came from PBMCs or a T cell subset sorted from them (not recorded which). These receptors were taken from an adult woman who had mild COVID-19 (a few samples of this study predate the infection). Cell type and time point are not known. The CDR3 runs from the conserved cysteine through the conserved F or W. The D gene is left open where the match is weak. Rows give clone size only sometimes, using once, few, many, or a class for an expanded clone.

clone_size	d_call	j_call	v_call	cdr3_nt	cdr3_aa
-	-	TRBJ2-7	TRBV16	TGTGCCAGCAGCCAATCAATAGTCAGGGCCGACTACGAGCAGTACTTC	CASSQSIVRADYEQYF
few	-	TRBJ2-3	TRBV4-1	TGCGCCAGCAGCCAAGTACCGAAGCGCACAGATACGCAGTATTTT	CASSQVPKRTDTQYF
-	TRBD2	TRBJ2-3	TRBV20-1	TGCAGTGCCCAACTAGCGGGGGAGCAAACTAGCACAGATACGCAGTATTTT	CSAQLAGEQTSTDTQYF
-	-	TRBJ2-1	TRBV5-1	TGCGCCAGCAGCTTGGCTTTGGGGACATCAGCGGGAAATGAGCAGTTCTTC	CASSLALGTSAGNEQFF
-	TRBD2	TRBJ2-3	TRBV12-3/TRBV12-4	TGTGCCAGCAGACTAGCGGGGGGGAAAGATACGCAGTATTTT	CASRLAGGKDTQYF
-	TRBD1	TRBJ2-1	TRBV5-5	TGTGCCAGCAGCTTGCGGGGACAGAAAAACTACAATGAGCAGTTCTTC	CASSLRGQKNYNEQFF
few	-	TRBJ1-4	TRBV20-1	TGCAGTGCTAGGAAGGGGAGGGAGGAAAAACTGTTTTTT	CSARKGREEKLFF
-	-	TRBJ2-1	TRBV24-1	TGTGCCACCAGTGATTGGTCTGAGCAGTTCTTC	CATSDWSEQFF
few	TRBD2	TRBJ2-3	TRBV18	TGTGCCAGCAACGGGGGGGCAGCTAGCACAGATACGCAGTATTTT	CASNGGAASTDTQYF
-	-	TRBJ1-1	TRBV5-6	TGTGCCAGCAGCGCCGGCGGGCTGAACACTGAAGCTTTCTTT	CASSAGGLNTEAFF
many	TRBD2	TRBJ2-5	TRBV9	TGTGCCAGCAGCGGTAGCGGGGGGGCGGGAGAGACCCAGTACTTC	CASSGSGGAGETQYF
-	-	TRBJ1-5	TRBV6-5	TGTGCCAGCAGCGGAGACAATCAGCCCCAGCATTTT	CASSGDNQPQHF
once	TRBD1	TRBJ2-7	TRBV9	TGTGCCAGCAGCTCCACCCAGGGACAGTCCTACGAGCAGTACTTC	CASSSTQGQSYEQYF
-	-	TRBJ1-2	TRBV6-2/TRBV6-3	TGTGCCAGCGCAACGATGGCTAACTATGGCTACACCTTC	CASATMANYGYTF
-	-	TRBJ1-2	TRBV20-1	TGCAGTGCACAGACAGGTGCCGGTGGCTACACCTTC	CSAQTGAGGYTF
few	-	TRBJ1-5	TRBV7-9	TGTGCCAGCAGCTTAGGTGTAGGGGCCGATCAGCCCCAGCATTTT	CASSLGVGADQPQHF
-	-	TRBJ1-5	TRBV5-8	TGTGCCAGCAGCTTGGAAGTCCGAGGGCAGCCCCAGCATTTT	CASSLEVRGQPQHF
-	-	TRBJ1-2	TRBV15	TGTGCCACCAGCAGAGATCTAGTGGCGCCGGGTGGCTACACCTTC	CATSRDLVAPGGYTF
-	TRBD2	TRBJ2-1	TRBV20-1	TGCAGTGCTAGTAGCGGGAGCTTCTACAATGAGCAGTTCTTC	CSASSGSFYNEQFF
few	-	TRBJ2-6	TRBV2	TGTGCCAGCAGTGTTAAGGGCGCTGGGGCCAACGTCCTGACTTTC	CASSVKGAGANVLTF
few	-	TRBJ2-7	TRBV3-1	TGTGCCAGCAGCCCCCGGGGGGCTGGTAAGGACGAGCAGTACTTC	CASSPRGAGKDEQYF
few	TRBD2	TRBJ2-3	TRBV9	TGTGCCAGCAGCGTAGAACTAGCGGGAGGCCTCAGCACAGATACGCAGTATTTT	CASSVELAGGLSTDTQYF
many	-	TRBJ2-7	TRBV5-4	TGTGCCAGCAGCCAACCGGACAGCGTTACCTACGAGCAGTACTTC	CASSQPDSVTYEQYF
few	-	TRBJ2-5	TRBV3-1	TGTGCCAGCAGCCCGCCCGGGGGCGAGGAGACCCAGTACTTC	CASSPPGGEETQYF
few	-	TRBJ2-3	TRBV6-6	TGTGCCAGCAGTTACTCGAGCCAGGGCACAGATACGCAGTATTTT	CASSYSSQGTDTQYF
many	-	TRBJ2-7	TRBV5-1	TGCGCCAGCAGCTCTGACCCAGGGGCTAGCGTCCCCTACGAGCAGTACTTC	CASSSDPGASVPYEQYF
few	TRBD2	TRBJ2-3	TRBV6-2/TRBV6-3	TGTGCCAGCAGTTACCCGGGGTCCGGGGGACTAGCGGGCCCTCAGTCGACTAGCACAGATACGCAGTATTTT	CASSYPGSGGLAGPQSTSTDTQYF
many	TRBD1	TRBJ2-1	TRBV7-3	TGTGCCAGCAGCTCCCTCTTATCGGACAGGAAATTTAACAATGAGCAGTTCTTC	CASSSLLSDRKFNNEQFF
-	-	TRBJ2-7	TRBV10-3	TGTGCCATCAGTGGGCACTACGAGCAGTACTTC	CAISGHYEQYF
few	-	TRBJ1-4	TRBV5-1	TGCGCCAGCAGCTTGGCCGGGGGGCAGACTAATGAAAAACTGTTTTTT	CASSLAGGQTNEKLFF
-	-	TRBJ2-1	TRBV5-6	TGTGCCAGCAGCCGAATAGGGGTTGAGCAGTTCTTC	CASSRIGVEQFF
few	-	TRBJ2-3	TRBV5-1	TGCGCCAGCAGGCGGGCCAGGACCCTCACAGATACGCAGTATTTT	CASRRARTLTDTQYF
few	-	TRBJ2-1	TRBV24-1	TGTGCCACCAGTGATTTAAACCAGCCCGGGGGCCCTGGGGTTTACAATGAGCAGTTCTTC	CATSDLNQPGGPGVYNEQFF
few	-	TRBJ2-7	TRBV6-1	TGTGCCAGCGGCCCCTTCCTCTACGAGCAGTACTTC	CASGPFLYEQYF
few	TRBD1	TRBJ1-1	TRBV12-3/TRBV12-4	TGTGCCAGCAGTGAGACAGGGGGCATCGACCCTGAAGCTTTCTTT	CASSETGGIDPEAFF
-	TRBD1	TRBJ1-6	TRBV3-1	TGTGCCAGCAGCCAAGTAGGGGGGACAGGGCGGAGACCACCCCTCCACTTT	CASSQVGGTGRRPPLHF
few	TRBD1	TRBJ2-7	TRBV4-3	TGCGCCAGCAGCCAAGATCCCGGGACAGGGAACTACGAGCAGTACTTC	CASSQDPGTGNYEQYF
-	TRBD1	TRBJ2-7	TRBV29-1	TGCATCGTTGAAGAACCACGGGACAGCCAGGTCTTC	CIVEEPRDSQVF
many	-	TRBJ2-2	TRBV6-2/TRBV6-3	TGTGCCAGCAGTTCCGGCCGAGGAGCGGCGAACACCGGGGAGCTGTTTTTT	CASSSGRGAANTGELFF
-	TRBD2	TRBJ2-4	TRBV6-2/TRBV6-3	TGTGCCAGCAGTCCCACAGCGGGGGCGCACATTCAGTACTTC	CASSPTAGAHIQYF
few	-	TRBJ2-7	TRBV6-1	TGTGCCAGTTTCGGGACAAACTACGAGCAGTACTTC	CASFGTNYEQYF
-	-	TRBJ2-2	TRBV27	TGTGCCAGCAGTTTCGGCCGGTACACCGGGGAGCTGTTTTTT	CASSFGRYTGELFF
-	-	TRBJ1-2	TRBV6-2/TRBV6-3	TGTGCCAGCAGACCGGACAGTGCCCGCCGGACCTATGGCTACACCTTC	CASRPDSARRTYGYTF
-	TRBD1	TRBJ2-3	TRBV5-1	TGCGCCAGCAGCCGGGGACAGGGTTATAGCACAGATACGCAGTATTTT	CASSRGQGYSTDTQYF
few	-	TRBJ1-6	TRBV20-1	TGCAGTGCTAGAGATGGGGGGGAGCCTAATTCACCCCTCCACTTT	CSARDGGEPNSPLHF
-	-	TRBJ2-3	TRBV27	TGTGCCAGCACCGACCGGCCGGGACTGACCACAGATACGCAGTATTTT	CASTDRPGLTTDTQYF
few	-	TRBJ2-5	TRBV7-9	TGTGCCAGCAGCTTATCGGGGGTTAAGACCCAGTACTTC	CASSLSGVKTQYF
-	-	TRBJ1-1	TRBV20-1	TGCAGTGCTAGCCCCCCTACGGACACTGAAGCTTTCTTT	CSASPPTDTEAFF
once	-	TRBJ1-5	TRBV24-1	TGTGCCACCAGTGGCTCCGTCCCTGGGCAGCCCCAGCATTTT	CATSGSVPGQPQHF
-	TRBD1	TRBJ2-7	TRBV5-5	TGTGCCAGCAGCCCCGGGGACAGGACCTACGAGCAGTACTTC	CASSPGDRTYEQYF
few	TRBD2	TRBJ2-7	TRBV20-1	TGCAGTGCTCCGGGACTAGCGGGGAACGAGCAGTACTTC	CSAPGLAGNEQYF
-	-	TRBJ2-5	TRBV5-1	TGCGCCAGCAGCTCCCCGGACGGCAAGACCCAGTACTTC	CASSSPDGKTQYF
few	-	TRBJ2-1	TRBV6-4	TGTGCCAGCAGTGATCACCTAAAGGGTGAGCAGTTCTTC	CASSDHLKGEQFF
-	-	TRBJ2-1	TRBV12-5	TGTGCTAGTGGTCCGCGGGACGTACCGCGAATTGAGCAGTTCTTC	CASGPRDVPRIEQFF
-	-	TRBJ1-4	TRBV9	TGTGCCAGCAGCGTCGGGACTCACGAGGGGGAAAAACTGTTTTTT	CASSVGTHEGEKLFF
-	TRBD1	TRBJ2-1	TRBV27	TGTGCCAGCAGTTTACGACAGGGGGCTCTTGGTGAGCAGTTCTTC	CASSLRQGALGEQFF
few	TRBD2	TRBJ2-1	TRBV7-9	TGTGCCAGCAGCTCCATTACTAGCGCCAATGAGCAGTTCTTC	CASSSITSANEQFF
-	TRBD1	TRBJ1-2	TRBV25-1	TGTGCCAGCAGTCAACTGGGACAGGGTGTTAACTATGGCTACACCTTC	CASSQLGQGVNYGYTF
few	-	TRBJ2-6	TRBV5-1	TGCGCCAGCAGCTACACAGGGTCTGGGGCCAACGTCCTGACTTTC	CASSYTGSGANVLTF
-	-	TRBJ1-5	TRBV9	TGTGCCAGCAGCGTCTCGGACCACAGTCAGCCCCAGCATTTT	CASSVSDHSQPQHF